Below are 9 T cell receptor beta chains sequenced from a single sample in a study of blood T cell repertoires in COVID-19. Assay: immunoSEQ multiplex PCR; the TCRdb copy retains only in-frame clones and omits some. The table records over 70,000 clones, roughly 82% of them present only once. The specimen was peripheral blood. The receptors shown here come from a man aged 60 to 69 with acute or convalescent COVID-19.

The V gene is TRBV11-2, the J gene TRBJ1-1; TRBD1 might be the D (6 bases). The germline gives CDR1 SGHAT, CDR2 FQNNGV. V lost 3 bases and J lost 6, with 8 bases in between. The CDR3 has 12 amino acids. For the CDR3, the DNA is TGTGCCAGCAGCTTGGGGGCCGCTGAAGCTTTCTTT. Translation: CASSLGAAEAFF.

The chain has TRBV10-3 and TRBJ2-5; 8 bases match TRBD2. CDR1 and CDR2 (germline): ENHRY, SYGVKD. The CDR3 loop spans 17 amino acids. The ends lost 10 bases at V and 3 bases at J; junction bases unmatched: 19. In nucleotides, the CDR3 is TGTGCCACCCATCAGGGCCTACTAGCGGAGAATAAAGAGACCCAGTACTTC. Residues: CATHQGLLAENKETQYF.

The CDR3 sequence is CASSQSTGIGETQYF. The CDR3 nucleotides read TGCGCCAGCAGCCAATCGACAGGGATAGGGGAGACCCAGTACTTC. V is TRBV5-1 and J is TRBJ2-5, with 7 bases fitting TRBD1. From germline, CDR1 is SGHRS and CDR2 YFSETQ. V trimming: 4 bases; J trimming: 5 bases; junction bases outside the gene matches: 11. The CDR3 runs 15 residues.

CDR3 residues: CASSRREKLFF. In nucleotides, the CDR3 is TGTGCCAGCTCTAGGAGGGAAAAACTGTTTTTT. V is TRBV7-9 and J is TRBJ1-4; D is undetermined. Germline-derived CDR1 and CDR2 are SEHNR and FQNEAQ (reference sequence). The CDR3 totals 11 residues. Trimming cost V 8 bases and J 8 bases, with 9 bases left between them. Full variable domain (remainder filled in from reference TRBV7-9 and TRBJ1-4): DTGVSQNPRHKITKRGQNVTFRCDPISEHNRLYWYRQTLGQGPEFLTYFQNEAQLEKSRLLSDRFSAERPKGSFSTLEIQRTEQGDSAMYLCASSRREKLFFGSGTQLSVL.

The genes are TRBV2 and TRBJ2-3; possible D gene TRBD2, 7 bases. Looked up from germline, CDR1 is SNHLY and CDR2 is FYNNEI. CDR3 size: 15 residues. Trimming stripped 7 bases from V and 7 bases from J, with 21 bases between. CDR3 in amino acids: CASIEGGAHGNTQYF. The CDR3 bases are TGTGCCAGCATCGAGGGGGGGGCACACGGGAATACGCAGTATTTT.

The chain uses TRBV28 and TRBJ1-5; the match to TRBD1 covers 8 bases. CDR3 length: 14 amino acids. V was clipped by 6 bases and J by 6 bases; unmatched bases: 7. CDR1 and CDR2 (germline): MDHEN, SYDVKM. CDR3 DNA: TGTGCCAGCAGACTCGGACAGGGAGGTCAGCCCCAGCATTTT. Translation: CASRLGQGGQPQHF.

The rearrangement uses TRBV30 and TRBJ2-2; 7 nucleotides line up with TRBD1. Germline V CDR1 and CDR2: GTSNPN, SVGIG (reference sequence). V gave up 0 bases and J gave up 2 bases; unmatched junction bases: 3. The CDR3 contains 15 residues. The CDR3 protein is CAWSVNRGNTGELFF. The CDR3 DNA sequence: TGTGCCTGGAGTGTAAACAGGGGAAACACCGGGGAGCTGTTTTTT.

The chain has TRBV2 and TRBJ2-5, with D maybe TRBD2 (6 bases). V lost 0 bases and J lost 5, with 13 bases in between. CDR1 SNHLY and CDR2 FYNNEI come from the germline V gene. This CDR3 has 15 amino acids. CDR3: CASSEASFRGETQYF. Written as DNA, the CDR3 is TGTGCCAGCAGTGAAGCCTCGTTCCGGGGGGAGACCCAGTACTTC.

For the CDR3, the DNA is TGTGCCAGCAGTTTGGGGCAGAGACTGTTTTTT. It yields the protein CASSLGQRLFF. The chain is built from TRBV12-3 or TRBV12-4 and TRBJ1-4; D is possibly TRBD1 (5 bases). The CDR3 runs to 11 residues. Trimming removed 3 bases at V and 13 bases at J, with 9 bases between.